This entry concerns a single T cell receptor beta chain. Antigen specificity is unknown. Per germline, CDR1 KGHSH and CDR2 LQKENI. CDR3 length: 15 amino acids. Trimming removed 0 bases from V and 6 bases from J; junction bases left unmatched: 3. The data were taken from a study of shared clonotypes between healthy human individuals. On sorted subsets, replicate PCRs used 200 to 250 ng DNA, or 30,000 or so T cell genomes. Here immunoSEQ multiplex PCR was the method, and the copy in TCRdb shows in-frame clones only, minus some. The profile shows roughly 1 million clones, approximately 72% of them singletons. Study-wide findings and caveats: Lower generation probabilities were found for non-shared clonotypes than for those shared by all four donors.

Sequencing used memory CD4+ T cells sorted from blood. Subset of the sample: CD45RA-negative fraction. The clonotype was recovered from a man younger than 30 in good health. The chain has TRBV18 and TRBJ2-1; 9 nucleotides line up with TRBD2. CDR3 coding DNA: TGTGCCAGCTCACCACCGAGCGGGGGGCGCAATGAGCAGTTCTTC. Amino acids: CASSPPSGGRNEQFF.